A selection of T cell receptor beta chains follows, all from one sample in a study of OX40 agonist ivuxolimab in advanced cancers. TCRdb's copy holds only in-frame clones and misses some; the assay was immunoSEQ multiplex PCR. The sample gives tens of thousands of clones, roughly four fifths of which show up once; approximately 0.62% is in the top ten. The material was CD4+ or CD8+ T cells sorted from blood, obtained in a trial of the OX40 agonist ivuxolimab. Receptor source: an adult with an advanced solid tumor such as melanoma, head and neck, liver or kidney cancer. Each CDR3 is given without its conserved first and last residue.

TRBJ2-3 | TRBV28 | ASSLVQTDTQY
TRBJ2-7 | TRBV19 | ASSGGTGKGLEQY
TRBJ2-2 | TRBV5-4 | ASSSKAPNTGELF
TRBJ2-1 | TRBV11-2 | ASSLALAGGQF
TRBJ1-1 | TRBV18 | ASSPLPNAGNTEAF
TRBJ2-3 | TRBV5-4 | ASSLTTDTQY
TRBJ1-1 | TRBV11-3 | ASSSATTGGYTEAF
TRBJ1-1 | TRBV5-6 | ASSSGPPHKAF
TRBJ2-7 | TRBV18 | ASSALRGESEQY
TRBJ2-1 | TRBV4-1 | ASSPAGGHETLSSYNEQF
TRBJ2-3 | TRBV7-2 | ASSLMTGGRTDTQY
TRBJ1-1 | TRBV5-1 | ASSLAQGGFMNTEAF
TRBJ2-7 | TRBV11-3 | ASSITSSEQY
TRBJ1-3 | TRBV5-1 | ASSLSGGGSGNTIY
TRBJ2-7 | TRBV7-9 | ASSLAGWDEQY
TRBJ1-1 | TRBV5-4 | ASSQVTGYRNTEAF
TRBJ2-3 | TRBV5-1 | ASSSRTDTQY
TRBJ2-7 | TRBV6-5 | ASSEGYEQY
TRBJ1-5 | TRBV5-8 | ASSLRGAASNQPQH
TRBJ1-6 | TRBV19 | ASSTAQGLGSPLH
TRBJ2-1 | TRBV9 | ASSWTSGGASGNEQF
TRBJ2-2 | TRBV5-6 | ASTPAGGYTGELF
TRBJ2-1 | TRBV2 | ASLDGLSYNEQF
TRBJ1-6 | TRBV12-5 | ASGRTGPNSPLH
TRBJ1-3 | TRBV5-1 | ASSLAVSSSGNTIY
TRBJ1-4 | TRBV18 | ASSPSTGGHEKLF
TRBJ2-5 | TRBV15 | ATSRVKGETQY
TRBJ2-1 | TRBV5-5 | ASSLGQGYNEQF
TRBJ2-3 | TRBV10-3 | ASRGGTSGNTDTQY
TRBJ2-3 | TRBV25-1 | ASSETMGQGPDTQY
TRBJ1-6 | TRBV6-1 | ASSVQVGGTSPLH
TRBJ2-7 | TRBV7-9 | ASSLARMKYEQY
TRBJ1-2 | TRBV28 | ASTNPSGTGRYGYT
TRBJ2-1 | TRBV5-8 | ASSPLSGTSGGAAYNEQF
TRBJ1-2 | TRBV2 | ASRHPGHLRGYT
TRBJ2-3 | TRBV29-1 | SAVAGGQLSITDTQY
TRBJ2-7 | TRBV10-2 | ASSEGPSDSYEQY
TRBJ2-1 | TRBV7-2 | ASSPDRGPYNEQF
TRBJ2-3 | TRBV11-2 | ASSLSQATDTQY
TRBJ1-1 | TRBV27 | ASRPRGPNTEAF
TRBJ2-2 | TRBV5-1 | ASSPDPGALF
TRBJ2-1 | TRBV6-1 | ASSARTLPNEQF
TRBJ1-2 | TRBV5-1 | ASSSTGGNYGYT
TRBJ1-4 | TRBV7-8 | ASSHRLGAGEKLF
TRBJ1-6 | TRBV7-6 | ASSFDPGTGVSPLH
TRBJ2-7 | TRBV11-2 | ASSYRDRTYEQY
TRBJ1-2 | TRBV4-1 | ASSQDILIMSYGYT
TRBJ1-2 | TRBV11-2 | ASSLPRFNYGYT
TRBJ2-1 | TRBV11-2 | ASMTLAGGGYEQF
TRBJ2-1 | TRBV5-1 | ASSPPGGGNEQF
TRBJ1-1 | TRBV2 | ATKGTVNTEAF
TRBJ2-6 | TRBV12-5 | ASGLVPGLGGSGANVLT
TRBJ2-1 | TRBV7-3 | ASSLGLAGSNEQF
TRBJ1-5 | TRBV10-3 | AISNQDNQPQH
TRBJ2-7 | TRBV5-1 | ASSRGPSYEQY